This T cell receptor (beta chain) was identified during a study of cytomegalovirus exposure and HLA in healthy donors. About this clone itself: Its target is not known.

Study-level findings and limits: A missense DCLRE1C variant was associated with V- and J-gene trimming of TCR beta chains in a later analysis, and an independent cohort replicated the association.

Primers for the PCR totalled 60 Vbeta and 13 Jbeta. Using immunoSEQ multiplex PCR, the repertoire was profiled, and TCRdb retains in-frame clones only, with some absent. The repertoire table contains under 60,000 clones. V trimming: 5 bases; J trimming: 3 bases; junction bases outside the gene matches: 5. The germline V gene encodes CDR1 SGHTA and CDR2 FQGNSA. This CDR3 region has 14 residues. The sequenced sample consisted of PBMCs. The chain is built from TRBV7-2 and TRBJ2-3, with 7 bases aligning to TRBD2. The receptor was derived from a woman in her 30s in good health and CMV-seropositive. CDR3 in amino acids: CASSPSGSTDTQYF. In nucleotides, the CDR3 is TGTGCCAGCAGCCCTAGCGGATCAACAGATACGCAGTATTTT.